The 20 T cell receptor beta chains given below trace back to one sample, sequenced in a study of glioma-infiltrating T cells. Amplification of TCR alpha and beta CDR3 regions from RNA used iRepertoire nested multiplex PCR. TCRdb analysed the multiplex PCR reads with MiXCR anew, one entry per CDR3 protein. The sample records approximately 460 distinct CDR3 sequences, around 50% being singletons. The sample was glioma tissue, nonneoplastic brain tissue, or PBMCs (not recorded which). The origin of the receptors is a human donor with low-grade glioma or glioblastoma, undergoing nonglioma brain surgery, or in good health (not recorded which).

Of note for this clonotype: The junction does not match germline at one end; this may be a read error. This chain uses TRBV20-1 with TRBJ2-2; D perhaps matches TRBD2 (6 bases). CDR1 DFQATT and CDR2 SNEGSKA come from the germline V gene (reference sequence). This CDR3 has 13 amino acids. CDR3 loop: CSAKRGNTGELGF. The CDR3 DNA reads as TGCAGTGCTAAACGGGGGAACACCGGGGAGCTGGGTTTT.

Ten or more counts support this clonotype. Because it lacks the conserved phenylalanine or tryptophan at the end, this CDR3 is likely a read error. The chain joins TRBV5-4 to TRBJ2-5, with D perhaps matching TRBD2 (6 bases). Germline-derived CDR1 and CDR2 are SGHNT and YYREEE (reference sequence). Deletions cut 4 bases from V and 4 bases from J, with 14 bases between. The CDR3 sequence is 14 residues long. CDR3 amino acids: CASSPRWGVETQYL. CDR3 bases: TGTGCCAGCAGCCCAAGGTGGGGGGTAGAGACCCAGTACCTC.

The CDR3 is CASTDRGRVSEQFF. Here the CDR3 DNA reads TGTGCCAGCACGGACAGGGGGCGCGTTAGTGAGCAGTTCTTC. The V and J genes are TRBV6-5 and TRBJ2-1; TRBD1 agrees at 11 bases. CDR3 size: 14 residues. CDR1 MNHEY and CDR2 SVGAGI come from the germline V gene. V gave up 7 bases and J gave up 9 bases; unmatched junction bases: 8.

For this clonotype: A junction boundary mismatches the germline segment, possibly from a read error. The chain links TRBV6-5 to TRBJ1-6; a weak D match, TRBD1 (5 bases). Germline V gene lookup returns CDR1 MNHEY and CDR2 SVGAGI. This CDR3 has 16 amino acids. The CDR3 reads CTSSYSVGPADSPLHF. The CDR3 DNA follows: TGTACCAGCAGCTACTCGGTGGGGCCAGCAGATTCACCCCTCCACTTT.

The V call is TRBV2, the J call TRBJ2-4; 7 bases align to TRBD1. Germline lookup yields CDR1 SNHLY and CDR2 FYNNEI. The CDR3 is made up of 16 amino acids. Trimming cost V 8 bases and J 8 bases; bases outside gene matches: 18. CDR3 in amino acids: CASGDRENRAIHIQYF. For the CDR3, the DNA is TGTGCCAGCGGGGACAGAGAGAATAGAGCCATACACATTCAGTACTTC.

A few counts support this clonotype. J is TRBJ2-1 and V is TRBV20-1, with D perhaps TRBD2 (7 bases). The CDR3 covers 15 residues. CDR1 and CDR2 from the germline V gene are DFQATT and SNEGSKA (reference sequence). Deletions cut 5 bases from V and 7 bases from J, with 21 bases between. In DNA, the CDR3 is TGCAGTGCTCCCCTGGGGGCTAGCGGACCTAATGAGCAGTTCTTC. It yields the protein CSAPLGASGPNEQFF.

To note about this clonotype: At one boundary the junction diverges from the germline segment, which might be a read error. DNA for the CDR3: TGTGACAGCAGTTTCCCGGGGACAGTCAACATGAACACTGAAGCTTTCTTT. This codes for CDSSFPGTVNMNTEAFF. This chain uses TRBV27 with TRBJ1-1, with TRBD1 identical over 7 bases. This CDR3 has 17 amino acids. CDR1 is MNHEY, CDR2 SMNVEV, per germline (reference sequence).

In its sample, this clonotype ranks as medium-sized. The chain links TRBV2 to TRBJ2-7, with D unclear. CDR1 is SNHLY, CDR2 FYNNEI, per germline. Trimming removed 2 bases from V and 5 bases from J, with 13 bases in between. This CDR3 has 14 amino acids. The CDR3 DNA reads as TGTGCCAGCAGTGAATCTTCATCTAGGGACGAGCAGTACTTC. Amino acid sequence: CASSESSSRDEQYF.

This clonotype qualifies as large. This rearrangement joins TRBV2 to TRBJ1-5, with D uncertain. Germline-derived CDR1 and CDR2 are SNHLY and FYNNEI. V dropped 5 bases and J dropped 1 base, with 9 bases sitting between them. The CDR3 has 14 amino acids. The CDR3 DNA follows: TGTGCCAGCAGTCGGCTGGTCAGCAATCAGCCCCAGCATTTT. This sequence encodes CASSRLVSNQPQHF.

This clonotype qualifies as large. The V and J genes are TRBV2 and TRBJ2-3; 7 nucleotides match TRBD1. The CDR3 contains 15 residues. The V segment lost 5 bases and the J segment 1 base; nucleotides outside the gene matches: 6. Germline V gives CDR1 SNHLY, CDR2 FYNNEI. The CDR3 bases are TGTGCCAGCAGTTACAGGGGTAGGGGCACAGATACGCAGTATTTT. Translated, it gives CASSYRGRGTDTQYF.

The V and J genes are TRBV10-3 and TRBJ2-3; D not certain. The CDR3 consists of 12 residues. With 4 bases removed from V and 3 bases from J, the gap between germline ends came to 5 bases. Germline V gene data show CDR1 as ENHRY and CDR2 as SYGVKD. CDR3 protein: CAISGVTDTQYF. The CDR3 bases are TGTGCCATCAGTGGAGTTACAGATACGCAGTATTTT.

V gene TRBV20-1 combines with J gene TRBJ2-7; 7 bases match TRBD2. After removal of 4 bases from V and 2 bases from J, the junction contained 2 bases not matched to a gene. CDR3 length equals 12 residues. Germline lookup yields CDR1 DFQATT and CDR2 SNEGSKA (reference sequence). The CDR3 reads CSATRGAYEQYF. DNA of the CDR3: TGCAGTGCTACCCGGGGGGCCTACGAGCAGTACTTC.

In its sample, this clonotype ranks as large. The rearrangement links TRBV20-1 to TRBJ2-1; unclear D gene. Germline loops: CDR1 DFQATT, CDR2 SNEGSKA (reference sequence). The CDR3 loop spans 13 amino acids. Trimming removed 6 bases from V and 0 bases from J, with 9 bases in between. The CDR3 is CSARAPSYNEQFF. The CDR3 DNA reads as TGCAGTGCCCGAGCCCCCTCCTACAATGAGCAGTTCTTC.

This chain connects TRBV20-1 to TRBJ1-3, with 8 bases lining up with TRBD1. The V segment lost 4 bases and the J segment 3 bases; nucleotides outside the gene matches: 5. The CDR3 runs 14 residues. Germline V lookup: CDR1 DFQATT, CDR2 SNEGSKA (reference sequence). As DNA, the CDR3 is TGCAGTGCTACTGACAGGGGTCTTGGAAACACCATATATTTT. This encodes CSATDRGLGNTIYF.

About this clonotype: Mismatch with germline at one junction end may stem from a read error. The chain employs TRBV6-2 or TRBV6-3 and TRBJ2-7, with D perhaps matching TRBD1 or TRBD2 (5 bases each). Germline lookup yields CDR1 MNHEY and CDR2 SVGEGT. This CDR3 has 12 residues. Here the CDR3 DNA reads TGTGCCAGCACGGACGGGACCTACGAGCAATACTTC. Its translation: CASTDGTYEQYF.

By sample share, this clonotype is large. The chain couples TRBV20-1 to TRBJ2-1; a possible D gene is TRBD2 (7 bases). V was clipped by 5 bases and J by 7 bases, with 24 bases between them. Germline V gene lookup returns CDR1 DFQATT and CDR2 SNEGSKA (reference sequence). The CDR3 contains 16 residues. For the CDR3, the DNA is TGCAGTGCTCCTCCCCTGGGGGCTAGCGGACCTAATGAGCAGTTCTTC. It is translated as CSAPPLGASGPNEQFF.

In its sample, this clonotype ranks as large. The chain carries TRBV6-1 and TRBJ2-2; D possibly corresponds to TRBD2 (5 bases). Germline V gene data show CDR1 as MNHNS and CDR2 as SASEGT. The germline V and J ends were trimmed by 5 bases and 2 bases, with 15 bases remaining between them. The CDR3 totals 16 residues. The CDR3 DNA reads as TGTGCCAGCAGTCTTGGGAGTCGGGGAAACACCGGGGAGCTGTTTTTT. It codes for CASSLGSRGNTGELFF.

This clonotype ranks as large. This sequence joins TRBV2 and TRBJ1-1, with 8 positions matching TRBD1. Germline CDR1 reads SNHLY; CDR2 reads FYNNEI. This CDR3 region has 14 residues. Trimming removed 8 bases from V and 2 bases from J; junction bases left unmatched: 7. CDR3: CASDGTGGNTEAFF. The CDR3 DNA sequence: TGTGCCAGCGACGGAACAGGGGGAAACACTGAAGCTTTCTTT.

This clonotype came up once. The junction departs from germline at one end; a sequencing error may be responsible. The V call is TRBV20-1, the J call TRBJ2-3; D is ambiguous. The CDR3 contains 11 residues. Germline CDR1 and CDR2: DFQATT and SNEGSKA (reference sequence). CDR3 loop: CSDKSTDTKYF. CDR3 nucleotide sequence: TGCAGTGATAAAAGTACAGATACGAAGTATTTT.

The genes are TRBV2 and TRBJ2-1; 9 nucleotides match TRBD1. The length of the CDR3 is 14 residues. The junction had 8 bases not matched to a gene; V was cut back by 5 bases and J by 9 bases. Germline V CDR1 and CDR2: SNHLY, FYNNEI. The CDR3, as DNA: TGTGCCAGCAGTTACAGGGGGCGCGTTAGTGAGCAGTTCTTC. It encodes CASSYRGRVSEQFF.